These 22 T cell receptor beta chains were sequenced from one sample in a study of identical twins. From the 5' RACE reads, TCRdb called clonotypes with MiXCR, one entry per CDR3 protein. The sample carries some 500,000 distinct CDR3 sequences, 14% recorded once. This sample also appeared in a second study, on yellow fever vaccine responses in identical twins.

Source material: CD4+ T cells sorted from blood. Receptor source: a woman aged 18-29 years in good health.

The table lists this clonotype with many counts. The chain joins TRBV7-2 to TRBJ1-2; 9 bases agree with TRBD1. With 5 bases clipped from V and 4 bases from J, the junction kept 8 bases outside the gene matches. The CDR3 spans 15 residues. Germline V gene sequence: CDR1 SGHTA, CDR2 FQGNSA. The chain's CDR3 is CASSLGTGIIYGYTF. The DNA for the CDR3 is TGTGCCAGCAGCCTGGGGACAGGGATCATCTATGGCTACACCTTC. Looking up the rest from reference TRBV7-2 and TRBJ1-2 gives the full variable domain: GAGVSQSPSNKVTEKGKDVELRCDPISGHTALYWYRQSLGQGLEFLIYFQGNSAPDKSGLPSDRFSAERTGGSVSTLTIQRTQQEDSAVYLCASSLGTGIIYGYTFGSGTRLTVV.

The V and J genes are TRBV29-1 and TRBJ2-5, with D possibly TRBD2 on 5 matching bases. Trimming cost V 4 bases and J 3 bases, with 9 bases left between them. Germline V gene sequence: CDR1 SQVTM, CDR2 ANQGSEA. The CDR3 is made up of 12 amino acids. CDR3 loop: CSVVSGKETQYF. CDR3 coding DNA: TGCAGCGTTGTGTCGGGGAAAGAGACCCAGTACTTC.

This clonotype has just a few counts. The chain joins TRBV7-8 to TRBJ2-7; D is unclear. CDR3 length: 13 residues. Germline CDR1 and CDR2: SGHVS and FQNEAQ. The V end was cut by 2 bases, the J end by 3 bases, with 8 bases between. The CDR3 is CASSLILLYEQYF. The CDR3 DNA is TGTGCCAGCAGCTTAATATTGCTCTACGAGCAGTACTTC.

This clonotype was detected a few times. The CDR3 DNA sequence: TGTGCCAGCAGCGCAGGAGCGGGAGGGGGCACAGATACGCAGTATTTT. Its translation is CASSAGAGGGTDTQYF. The chain combines TRBV7-9 with TRBJ2-3; 10 bases line up with TRBD2. Trimming removed 5 bases from V and 1 base from J; junction bases left unmatched: 6. The CDR3 runs 16 residues. Germline CDR1 and CDR2: SEHNR and FQNEAQ (reference sequence).

In its sample, this clonotype was seen many times. This sequence joins TRBV7-8 and TRBJ2-7; D perhaps matches TRBD1 (6 bases). Germline loops: CDR1 SGHVS, CDR2 FQNEAQ. The CDR3 has 17 residues. Trimming removed 1 base from V and 9 bases from J, with 25 bases in between. This CDR3 reads CASSLGRRPGQLLRQYF. Written as DNA, the CDR3 is TGTGCCAGCAGCTTAGGACGACGCCCCGGACAGTTACTCCGGCAGTACTTC.

The rearrangement joins TRBV6-1 to TRBJ1-2; 7 bases map to TRBD1. CDR3 length equals 13 residues. CDR1 is MNHNS, CDR2 SASEGT, per germline. Trimming took 6 bases from V and 4 from J; bases not matched to a gene: 5. CDR3 sequence: CASRGGAVYGYTF. CDR3 nucleotide sequence: TGTGCCAGCAGAGGGGGCGCGGTCTATGGCTACACCTTC.

V and J are TRBV7-2 and TRBJ2-3, with TRBD2 as a possible D gene (6 bases). Trimming removed 4 bases from V and 4 bases from J, with 15 bases in between. CDR3 length equals 15 residues. Germline loops: CDR1 SGHTA, CDR2 FQGNSA. CDR3 in amino acids: CASSSVLARSDTQYF. In nucleotides, the CDR3 is TGTGCCAGCAGCTCGGTACTAGCCCGGTCAGATACGCAGTATTTT.

The table lists this clonotype with a few counts. The rearrangement joins TRBV20-1 to TRBJ2-3; D is unclear. Germline V CDR1 and CDR2: DFQATT, SNEGSKA (reference sequence). This CDR3 is 14 amino acids long. The V end lost 3 bases, the J end lost 2 bases, and 12 bases lay between the germline ends. CDR3 sequence reads: CSASPELNTDTQYF. As DNA, the CDR3 is TGCAGTGCTAGCCCCGAATTGAACACAGATACGCAGTATTTT.

The chain carries TRBV6-1 and TRBJ2-7; TRBD1 agrees at 9 bases. V lost 5 bases to trimming and J lost 3 bases; unmatched junction nucleotides: 11. This CDR3 region has 16 residues. Germline-derived CDR1 and CDR2 are MNHNS and SASEGT. CDR3 sequence reads: CASSPKSTGGGYEQYF. The CDR3 nucleotides read TGTGCCAGCAGTCCCAAATCGACAGGGGGAGGCTACGAGCAGTACTTC.

The V and J genes are TRBV6-5 and TRBJ2-5; 7 nucleotides align to TRBD1. The CDR3 covers 12 residues. J was trimmed by 3 bases and V by 11 bases; bases with no gene match: 6. CDR1 and CDR2 (germline): MNHEY, SVGAGI. Here the CDR3 DNA reads TGTGCCGCCGGGACAGATGAAGAGACCCAGTACTTC. Protein: CAAGTDEETQYF.

This clonotype was observed many times. The rearrangement joins TRBV12-3 or TRBV12-4 to TRBJ2-1, with a weak D call TRBD1 (6 bases). The V and J ends lost 6 bases and 4 bases respectively, with 16 bases between them. The CDR3 has 15 residues. In DNA, the CDR3 is TGTGCCAGCAGCCCTGAGTACAGGGTGTACAATGAGCAGTTCTTC. As protein: CASSPEYRVYNEQFF.

In this sample, this clonotype turned up many times. This chain links TRBV15 with TRBJ2-3; D gene ambiguous. The CDR3 loop spans 15 amino acids. V was shortened by 0 bases and J by 2 bases, with 9 bases between the two germline ends. Germline V CDR1 and CDR2: LNHNV, YYDKDF (reference sequence). The CDR3: CATSRDGQYTDTQYF. Written as DNA, the CDR3 is TGTGCCACCAGCAGAGATGGCCAGTACACAGATACGCAGTATTTT.

This chain joins TRBV6-1 and TRBJ2-1; possibly TRBD2 for D (7 bases). Looked up from germline, CDR1 is MNHNS and CDR2 is SASEGT. Trimming removed 6 bases at V and 7 bases at J, with 19 bases between. This CDR3 has 15 residues. CDR3 in DNA: TGTGCCAGCAGGGGACTACTAGAAGGGGGGAATGAGCAGTTCTTC. This gives the protein CASRGLLEGGNEQFF.

This clonotype was seen only a few times. This chain connects TRBV7-9 to TRBJ2-5; a possible D gene is TRBD2 (5 bases). Germline loops: CDR1 SEHNR, CDR2 FQNEAQ (reference sequence). Trimming left V 4 bases short and J 5 bases short, with 8 bases between. CDR3 size: 12 residues. As DNA, the CDR3 is TGTGCCAGCAGCTCCCCGGGGGAGACCCAGTACTTC. It translates to CASSSPGETQYF.

This clonotype was detected a few times. The J gene is TRBJ2-3, the V gene TRBV5-1; 9 bases are a match to TRBD1. CDR1 SGHRS and CDR2 YFSETQ come from the germline V gene. This CDR3 comprises 16 residues. Losses at the gene ends were 2 bases for V and 4 bases for J; bases not matched to a gene: 8. The CDR3 is CASSLTLTGGADTQYF. In nucleotides, the CDR3 is TGCGCCAGCAGCTTAACCTTGACAGGGGGTGCAGATACGCAGTATTTT.

This clonotype occurred many times. The V gene is TRBV28, the J gene TRBJ2-3; D perhaps matches TRBD1 (6 bases). The V gene's germline CDR1 is MDHEN and CDR2 SYDVKM. This CDR3 has 14 amino acids. V was clipped by 6 bases and J by 1 base, with 11 bases between them. CDR3 sequence (DNA): TGTGCCAGCAGCCTCTGGACAGGCACAGATACGCAGTATTTT. Residues: CASSLWTGTDTQYF.

The gene calls are TRBV7-9 and TRBJ2-3, with 8 bases aligning to TRBD2. The CDR3 length is 14 residues. CDR1 is SEHNR, CDR2 FQNEAQ, per germline (reference sequence). J lost 2 bases, V lost 5 bases, and 3 bases had no gene match. CDR3 in amino acids: CASSRGGFTDTQYF. CDR3 nucleotide sequence: TGTGCCAGCAGCCGGGGGGGATTCACAGATACGCAGTATTTT.

The chain uses TRBV27 and TRBJ2-1; D gene unclear. V dropped 1 base and J dropped 2 bases, with 9 bases sitting between them. CDR1 is MNHEY and CDR2 is SMNVEV in the germline V gene (reference sequence). The CDR3 loop spans 15 amino acids. CDR3 in DNA: TGTGCCAGCAGTTTATTCGACCAGCCCTACAATGAGCAGTTCTTC. Its translation is CASSLFDQPYNEQFF.

This clonotype was detected only a few times. The chain links TRBV7-9 to TRBJ2-5, with a possible D match to TRBD1 (6 bases). V dropped 6 bases and J dropped 4 bases, with 18 bases sitting between them. The CDR3 loop spans 15 amino acids. Germline lookup yields CDR1 SEHNR and CDR2 FQNEAQ (reference sequence). The CDR3 reads CASSYPGPRGETQYF. Written as DNA, the CDR3 is TGTGCCAGCAGTTACCCGGGACCCAGGGGAGAGACCCAGTACTTC.

The CDR3, as DNA: TGTGCCAGCAGTACCCCTGACCACTACGAGCAGTACTTC. It translates to CASSTPDHYEQYF. The chain is built from TRBV6-1 and TRBJ2-7; D gene uncertain. Looked up from germline, CDR1 is MNHNS and CDR2 is SASEGT. This CDR3 comprises 13 residues. Between the trimmed V and J ends, which lost 5 bases and 3 bases, there was a span of 11 bases.

This rearrangement joins TRBV6-1 to TRBJ1-3; D remains unclear. V dropped 1 base and J dropped 4 bases, with 2 bases sitting between them. The CDR3 contains 12 residues. Germline CDR1 MNHNS, CDR2 SASEGT. CDR3 sequence reads: CASSEGGNTIYF. Written as DNA, the CDR3 is TGTGCCAGCAGTGAAGGGGGAAACACCATATATTTT.

DNA of the CDR3: TGTGCCAGCAGCCCAGACAGGGCTAAGGAGCAGTACTTC. Its protein product is CASSPDRAKEQYF. The rearrangement joins TRBV12-3 or TRBV12-4 to TRBJ2-7, with 7 bases aligning to TRBD1. The V gene end was trimmed by 6 bases and the J gene end by 7 bases; junction bases not matched to a gene: 9. This CDR3 region has 13 residues.